The following is a T cell receptor beta chain sequence with its context. Both 60 Vbeta primers and 13 Jbeta primers went into the PCR. The protocol was immunoSEQ multiplex PCR, while the TCRdb copy is restricted to in-frame clones and leaves out a portion. The table has roughly 180,000 clones, approximately 85% seen once; the top ten hold about 9.3%. The data stem from a study of cytomegalovirus exposure and HLA in healthy donors. The CDR3 is made up of 15 amino acids. J was trimmed by 2 bases and V by 1 base; bases with no gene match: 7. CDR1 SQVTM and CDR2 ANQGSEA come from the germline V gene. This clonotype was obtained from a young man in good health and CMV-seropositive. Source material: PBMCs. The chain couples TRBV29-1 to TRBJ1-2; 7 nucleotides line up with TRBD1. Here the CDR3 reads CSVEGTGGPNYGYTF. The CDR3 bases are TGCAGCGTTGAAGGGACAGGTGGGCCAAACTATGGCTACACCTTC.